This TCR beta chain was sequenced in a study of T-cell reconstitution after alpha-beta-depleted transplantation in children. Study-wide results and limits: Surviving recipient T cells and thymic progenitors accounted for the high day-60 TCRbeta diversity observed in some patients. Hyperexpanded clones declined; after one year, newly produced T cells mostly supplied diversity. At around two months after transplant, the alpha-beta T cells were reportedly derived from several hundred expanded clones that came from non-depleted graft cells.

As it was prepared, the TCRbeta library received unique molecular identifiers. TCRdb fed the PCR reads into MiXCR, producing one record per CDR3 protein. The table lists roughly 350,000 distinct CDR3 sequences, about a sixth of them singletons. At least ten counts were recorded for this clonotype. The antigen remains undetermined. The V and J ends lost 2 bases and 4 bases, in that order; junction bases with no gene match: 4. Looked up from germline, CDR1 is SGHTA and CDR2 is FQGNSA. This CDR3 spans 15 amino acids. The sequences come from PBMCs, mostly from graft donor cells, collected 360 days after TCRalphabeta/CD19-depleted stem cell transplant. This clonotype originated in a male patient between 2 and 10 years old who had a stem cell transplant for acute lymphoblastic leukemia, so the T cells may come from the graft donor. The chain joins TRBV7-2 to TRBJ2-7; TRBD2 matches 11 bases. CDR3 loop: CASSLLAGGPYEQYF. The CDR3 DNA reads TGTGCCAGCAGCTTATTAGCGGGAGGGCCGTACGAGCAGTACTTC.